This TCR beta chain was sequenced for a study of T cell repertoires in cytomegalovirus infection. Study-level information: Public signatures in TCR beta pointed to CMV infection and matching HLA type.

This clonotype showed up many times. The antigen is not known. Overall study results and limits: The study identified carriers of CMV plus the relevant HLA from cumulative public TCR beta family frequency. HLA-C-restricted CMV-specific TCR beta clonotypes prevailed in the ex vivo response.

TCRdb re-derived calls from the reads in MiXCR, one entry per CDR3 protein. The repertoire holds over 150,000 distinct CDR3 sequences, with about an eighth as singletons. The germline gives CDR1 SGHTA, CDR2 FQGNSA. Trimming at V came to 5 bases and at J to 11 bases, leaving 12 bases not matched to a gene. This CDR3 region has 14 residues. The receptor comes from a human donor in good health (CMV status not recorded). Some clones in this sample may be carry-over from other donors' samples. The chain links TRBV7-2 to TRBJ1-5, with TRBD1 identical over 7 bases. Sequenced sample: PBMCs. The CDR3 nucleotides are TGTGCCAGCAGCCCCCCAGGGGGGTTTTGGGCCCAGCATTTT. Protein product: CASSPPGGFWAQHF.